The rows below give T cell receptor beta chains drawn from one sample of a study of cytomegalovirus exposure and HLA in healthy donors. This table comes from immunoSEQ multiplex PCR, and its TCRdb copy is limited to in-frame clones, with some not included. The data hold 70,000 or so clones, with roughly 82% observed a single time. Specimen: PBMCs. The receptors derive from a man aged 18 to 29 in good health and CMV-seronegative. Both conserved end residues are part of each CDR3. Fields, in order: clone size, V gene, J gene, D gene, CDR3 DNA, CDR3 protein. D genes are given only for firm matches. Rows give clone size only sometimes, using once, few, many, or a class for an expanded clone.

size: once; V: TRBV5-1; J: TRBJ2-3; D: TRBD2; DNA: TGCGCCAGCAGCTTTAACTCCGGGACTAGCGGGAGGGGCACAGATACGCAGTATTTT; CDR3: CASSFNSGTSGRGTDTQYF
size: .; V: TRBV11-1; J: TRBJ2-1; D: TRBD2; DNA: TGTGCCAGCAGCTTAATGTTAGCGGGAGGGCTCAATGAGCAGTTCTTC; CDR3: CASSLMLAGGLNEQFF
size: once; V: TRBV10-3; J: TRBJ1-1; D: .; DNA: TGTGCCATCAGTGCGGGGAAAATGAACACTGAAGCTTTCTTT; CDR3: CAISAGKMNTEAFF
size: .; V: TRBV19; J: TRBJ1-1; D: TRBD1; DNA: TGTGCCAGTAGTATAGAGGACAGGTCCAACACTGAAGCTTTCTTT; CDR3: CASSIEDRSNTEAFF
size: .; V: TRBV4-2; J: TRBJ2-1; D: .; DNA: TGTGCCAGCAGCCAAGGTGCGGGGCCGTACAATGAGCAGTTCTTC; CDR3: CASSQGAGPYNEQFF
size: .; V: TRBV25-1; J: TRBJ1-4; D: .; DNA: TGTGCCAGCAGTCCGGGATTACAGCTTAATGAAAAACTGTTTTTT; CDR3: CASSPGLQLNEKLFF
size: .; V: TRBV29-1; J: TRBJ1-4; D: TRBD1; DNA: TGCAGCGTTGATGTCGGGACAGGTGAAAAACTGTTTTTT; CDR3: CSVDVGTGEKLFF
size: .; V: TRBV4-1; J: TRBJ2-6; D: TRBD1; DNA: TGCGCCAGCAGCCAACCGACAGGGGGCACTGGGGCCAACGTCCTGACTTTC; CDR3: CASSQPTGGTGANVLTF
size: .; V: TRBV7-9; J: TRBJ2-7; D: TRBD1; DNA: TGTGCCAGCAGCTTGACAGGGGGAATTCCCTACGAGCAGTACTTC; CDR3: CASSLTGGIPYEQYF
size: .; V: TRBV18; J: TRBJ1-5; D: TRBD1; DNA: TGTGCCAGCTCTCAGGGGGGCAATCAGCCCCAGCATTTT; CDR3: CASSQGGNQPQHF
size: .; V: TRBV6-5; J: TRBJ2-7; D: TRBD2; DNA: TGTGCCAGCAGTCCAGGACTAGCTCCCTACGAGCAGTACTTC; CDR3: CASSPGLAPYEQYF
size: .; V: TRBV27; J: TRBJ2-1; D: .; DNA: TGTGCCAGCAGTTTCATCCCGACAGTTCTTATACATGAGCAGTTCTTC; CDR3: CASSFIPTVLIHEQFF
size: few; V: TRBV4-3; J: TRBJ1-1; D: TRBD1; DNA: TGCGCCAGCAGCCAGGACAGGGGGAACACTGAAGCTTTCTTT; CDR3: CASSQDRGNTEAFF
size: .; V: TRBV4-3; J: TRBJ2-3; D: TRBD2; DNA: TGCGCCAGCAGCCAAGTACGGGGCGGGAGGGGACGAGATACGCAGTATTTT; CDR3: CASSQVRGGRGRDTQYF
size: .; V: TRBV27; J: TRBJ2-1; D: .; DNA: TGTGCCAGCGGACGGATAGGGGACTCCTACAATGAGCAGTTCTTC; CDR3: CASGRIGDSYNEQFF
size: .; V: TRBV6-6; J: TRBJ1-1; D: .; DNA: TGTGCCAGCCACAGGGTGAACACTGAAGCTTTCTTT; CDR3: CASHRVNTEAFF
size: few; V: TRBV5-4; J: TRBJ1-1; D: .; DNA: TGTGCCAGCAGCCCAGGAGGGGCAGTGATGAACACTGAAGCTTTCTTT; CDR3: CASSPGGAVMNTEAFF
size: .; V: TRBV2; J: TRBJ2-7; D: .; DNA: TGTGCCAGCAGTGTTACCAGGGGCTACGAGCAGTACTTC; CDR3: CASSVTRGYEQYF
size: .; V: TRBV5-5; J: TRBJ1-1; D: .; DNA: TGTGCCAGCAGCAAGGCGGGGGGGACTGAAGCTTTCTTT; CDR3: CASSKAGGTEAFF
size: .; V: TRBV5-6; J: TRBJ2-7; D: .; DNA: TGTGCCAGCAGCCAGGGGGCGGGAGTCTACGAGCAGTACTTC; CDR3: CASSQGAGVYEQYF
size: .; V: TRBV30; J: TRBJ2-5; D: .; DNA: TGTGCCTGGATCGGCAGGGGAATGGGGGACCAGTACTTC; CDR3: CAWIGRGMGDQYF
size: few; V: TRBV5-4; J: TRBJ2-3; D: .; DNA: TGTGCCAGCAGCTTGGTGGCTGCGAGGAGCACAGATACGCAGTATTTT; CDR3: CASSLVAARSTDTQYF
size: .; V: TRBV19; J: TRBJ2-2; D: .; DNA: TGTGCCAGTATGTGGGGGGCGAACACCGGGGAGCTGTTTTTT; CDR3: CASMWGANTGELFF